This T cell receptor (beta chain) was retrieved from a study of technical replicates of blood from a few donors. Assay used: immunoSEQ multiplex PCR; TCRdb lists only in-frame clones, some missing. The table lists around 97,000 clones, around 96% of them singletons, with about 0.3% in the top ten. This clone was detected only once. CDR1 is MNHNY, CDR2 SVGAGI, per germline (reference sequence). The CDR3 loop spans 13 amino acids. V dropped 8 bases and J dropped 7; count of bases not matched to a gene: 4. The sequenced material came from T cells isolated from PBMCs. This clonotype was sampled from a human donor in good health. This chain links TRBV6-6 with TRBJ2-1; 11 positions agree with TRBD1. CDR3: CASLGTGGNEQFF. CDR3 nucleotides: TGTGCCAGCTTGGGGACAGGGGGGAATGAGCAGTTCTTC.